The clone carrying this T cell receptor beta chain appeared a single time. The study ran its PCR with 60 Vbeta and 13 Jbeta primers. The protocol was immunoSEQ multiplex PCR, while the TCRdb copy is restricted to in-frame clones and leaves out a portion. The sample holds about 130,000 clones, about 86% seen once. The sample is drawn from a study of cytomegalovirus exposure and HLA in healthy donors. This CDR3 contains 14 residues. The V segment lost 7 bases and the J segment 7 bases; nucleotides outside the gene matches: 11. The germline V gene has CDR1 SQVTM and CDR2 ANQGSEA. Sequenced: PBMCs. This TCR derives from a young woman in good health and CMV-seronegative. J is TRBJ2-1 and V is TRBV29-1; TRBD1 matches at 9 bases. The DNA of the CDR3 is TGCAGCGGTATAACAGGGGGCGCGGGGAATGAGCAGTTCTTC. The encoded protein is CSGITGGAGNEQFF.